This note documents a single T cell receptor (beta chain) sequence. These data belong to a study of cytomegalovirus exposure and HLA in healthy donors. CDR3 size: 13 residues. The J segment lost 9 bases and the V segment lost 6 bases, leaving 6 bases of the junction unmatched. Germline CDR1 and CDR2: MDHEN and SYDVKM. Amplification used 60 Vbeta primers and 13 Jbeta primers. Method: immunoSEQ multiplex PCR; TCRdb's copy keeps in-frame clones and lacks some. The sample holds about 160,000 clones; approximately 78% are singletons and the top ten take more than 7%. This sequence was found in a male donor in good health and CMV-seropositive. The specimen was PBMCs. The chain couples TRBV28 to TRBJ1-5, with 9 bases lining up with TRBD1. The CDR3 nucleotides read TGTGCCAGCAGGGGACAGGGAATCTGGCCCCAGCATTTT. Residues: CASRGQGIWPQHF.